Listed below are T cell receptor beta chains from one sample, sequenced in a study of blood T cell repertoires in COVID-19. Method: immunoSEQ multiplex PCR; TCRdb's copy keeps in-frame clones and lacks some. The sample includes over 40,000 clones, nearly 85% of them seen just once. Sequences were obtained from peripheral blood. These receptors were taken from a man in his forties or fifties with acute or convalescent COVID-19. The CDR3 runs from the conserved cysteine through the conserved F or W. Fields, in order: D gene, V gene, J gene, CDR3 length, clone size, CDR3 DNA, CDR3 protein. A D gene is named only where the DNA matches it firmly. The size of a clone is reported for some rows only, either as once, few or many, or as a class for expanded clones.

NA,TRBV20-1,TRBJ1-2,13,NA,TGCAGTGCTAGTTCCTGGGGGCAGGATGGCTACACCTTC,CSASSWGQDGYTF
TRBD1,TRBV2,TRBJ1-3,17,NA,TGTGCCAGCAGTGCTGTCAATAACAGGGGGAGTGGAAACACCATATATTTT,CASSAVNNRGSGNTIYF
TRBD1,TRBV2,TRBJ1-1,14,NA,TGTGCCAGCGTCCGGGACAGGGGTGTCTTTGAAGCTTTCTTT,CASVRDRGVFEAFF
NA,TRBV9,TRBJ1-2,16,NA,TGTGCCAGCAGCGTAGGGGCCGGTCTATCTTTTTATGGCTACACCTTC,CASSVGAGLSFYGYTF
NA,TRBV2,TRBJ1-1,13,NA,TGTGCCAGCAGTGTACTGGGAGGCACTGAAGCTTTCTTT,CASSVLGGTEAFF
NA,TRBV6-1,TRBJ1-5,16,NA,TGTGCCAGCAGTGATATACCCGGGACAAGCAATCAGCCCCAGCATTTT,CASSDIPGTSNQPQHF
NA,TRBV5-1,TRBJ2-2,14,NA,TGCGCCAGCAGCTTGGCAGCGAACACCGGGGAGCTGTTTTTT,CASSLAANTGELFF
TRBD1,TRBV5-4,TRBJ1-2,15,NA,TGTGCCAGCAGCTTGGGGGACAGAGATAACTATGGCTACACCTTC,CASSLGDRDNYGYTF
NA,TRBV19,TRBJ1-1,17,NA,TGTGCCAGTAGTCTAGGGGACTTCTCTCTCATGAACACTGAAGCTTTCTTT,CASSLGDFSLMNTEAFF
TRBD1,TRBV4-2,TRBJ1-5,15,few,TGTGCCAGCAGCTCAGGACAGGTTAGCAATCAGCCCCAGCATTTT,CASSSGQVSNQPQHF